The rows below give T cell receptor beta chains drawn from one sample of a study of cytomegalovirus exposure and HLA in healthy donors. Some clones are missing from TCRdb's copy, which holds only in-frame ones; the method was immunoSEQ multiplex PCR. The sample records 85,000 to 95,000 clones, over 70% being singletons. The sequenced sample was PBMCs. The receptor set was obtained from a man aged 30-40 years in good health and CMV-seropositive. CDR3s include the opening cysteine and the closing phenylalanine or tryptophan. The order of the fields is clone size, D gene, J gene, V gene, CDR3 protein, CDR3 DNA. D genes are given only for firm matches. Where a row states a size, it is once, few, many or the class of an expanded clone; other rows omit it.

. TRBD1 TRBJ2-3 TRBV7-3 CASSLTTGAGDTQYF TGTGCCAGCAGCTTAACTACAGGGGCGGGAGATACGCAGTATTTT
. . TRBJ2-7 TRBV6-1 CASSVSGNFYEQYF TGTGCCAGCAGTGTATCAGGGAACTTCTACGAGCAGTACTTC
. TRBD2 TRBJ2-7 TRBV6-5 CASSLTGRGGREQYF TGTGCCAGCAGTCTCACCGGGAGGGGCGGGAGGGAGCAGTACTTC
. . TRBJ1-5 TRBV11-2 CASSPTGGNQPQHF TGTGCCAGCAGCCCGACAGGTGGCAATCAGCCCCAGCATTTT
few . TRBJ2-7 TRBV6-5 CASSYSGQFPAYEQYF TGTGCCAGCAGTTATTCCGGACAGTTCCCAGCCTACGAGCAGTACTTC
. . TRBJ1-5 TRBV27 CASSLNLPAGQPQHF TGTGCCAGCAGTTTAAACCTGCCTGCAGGGCAGCCCCAGCATTTT
once . TRBJ1-2 TRBV21-1 CASLEIGREYYNYGYTF TGTGCCAGCCTCGAAATAGGCAGGGAATACTATAACTATGGCTACACCTTC
few TRBD1 TRBJ1-1 TRBV13 CASSLGDRGNTEAFF TGTGCCAGCAGCTTAGGTGACAGGGGCAACACTGAAGCTTTCTTT
. . TRBJ1-5 TRBV6-6 CASSYSKGEPQHF TGTGCCAGCAGTTACTCGAAGGGGGAGCCCCAGCATTTT
few . TRBJ2-7 TRBV4-1 CASSQEATALPREQYF TGCGCCAGCAGCCAAGAGGCGACAGCCCTTCCTCGAGAGCAGTACTTC
. . TRBJ1-6 TRBV27 CASSLKTHSNSPLHF TGTGCCAGCAGTTTAAAAACCCACTCGAATTCACCCCTCCACTTT
. . TRBJ1-4 TRBV4-1 CASSPTRGKMGEKLFF TGCGCCAGCAGCCCTACTAGGGGGAAGATGGGAGAAAAACTGTTTTTT
. TRBD1 TRBJ2-7 TRBV9 CASSVGGWARGLTPYEQYF TGTGCCAGCAGCGTAGGAGGCTGGGCCAGGGGGCTAACCCCCTACGAGCAGTACTTC
. TRBD2 TRBJ2-7 TRBV5-1 CASSLGGLAGGGDYEQYF TGCGCCAGCAGCTTGGGGGGACTAGCGGGAGGAGGGGACTACGAGCAGTACTTC
once TRBD2 TRBJ2-5 TRBV4-2 CASSRRGTSGGAFEETQYF TGTGCCAGCAGCCGAAGAGGGACTAGCGGGGGGGCCTTTGAGGAGACCCAGTACTTC
. . TRBJ1-6 TRBV2 CASSELGRQNSPLHF TGTGCCAGCAGTGAATTAGGGAGACAAAATTCACCCCTCCACTTT
. TRBD2 TRBJ2-1 TRBV5-4 CASSRFSGSSYNEQFF TGTGCCAGCAGCCGCTTCAGCGGGAGCTCCTACAATGAGCAGTTCTTC
. TRBD1 TRBJ1-2 TRBV7-9 CASSSRQGDYGYTF TGTGCCAGCAGCTCACGACAGGGCGACTATGGCTACACCTTC
. . TRBJ2-1 TRBV7-9 CASSPGAGKSYNEQFF TGTGCCAGCAGCCCAGGGGCAGGGAAGTCCTACAATGAGCAGTTCTTC
. TRBD2 TRBJ2-7 TRBV15 CATSRSLGTSGINEQYF TGTGCCACCAGCCGGAGCCTAGGGACTAGCGGGATCAACGAGCAGTACTTC
. TRBD2 TRBJ2-7 TRBV15 CATSRELAGGEQYF TGTGCCACCAGCAGAGAGCTAGCGGGTGGCGAGCAGTACTTC